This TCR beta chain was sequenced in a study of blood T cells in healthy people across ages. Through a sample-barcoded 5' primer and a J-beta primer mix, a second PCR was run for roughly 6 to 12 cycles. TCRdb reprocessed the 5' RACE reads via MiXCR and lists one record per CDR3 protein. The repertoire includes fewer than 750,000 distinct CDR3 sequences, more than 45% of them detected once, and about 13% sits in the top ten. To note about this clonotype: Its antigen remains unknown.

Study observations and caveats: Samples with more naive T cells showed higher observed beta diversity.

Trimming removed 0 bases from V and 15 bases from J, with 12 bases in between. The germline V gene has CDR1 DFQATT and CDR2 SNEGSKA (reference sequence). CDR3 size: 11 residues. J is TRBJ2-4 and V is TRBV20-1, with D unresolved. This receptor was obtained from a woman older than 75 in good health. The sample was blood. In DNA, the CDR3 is TGCAGTGCTAGAGATCTGAACGTCCCGTACTTC. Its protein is CSARDLNVPYF.